This T cell receptor (beta chain) stems from a study of blood T cells in healthy people across ages (dated by TCRdb to 2013 to 2016). General notes on the study: In model experiments, template switching captured roughly one uniquely barcoded TCR beta cDNA molecule for every two T cells. Using deep sequencing normalized with unique cDNA molecular identifiers, the study measured how TCR beta repertoire diversity changes with age. Donors were grouped into four age groups: young (average about 15 years), middle-aged (roughly 37), aged (roughly 67) and long-lived (approximately 82). To avoid experimental bias, donors of different ages were spread randomly across the sequencing lanes. Using the same blood draw, the study looked at two additional independent replicas of 1 million unique cDNA reads for two donors, one aged 18 to 30 and the other aged 80 or older. Findings and caveats that apply to the study as a whole: Because donor CMV infection status was unknown, age-related changes in expanded clonotypes were potentially confounded. Observed TCR beta diversity per million T cells fell roughly linearly with age, and a significant reduction was already apparent by age roughly 40. Observed TCR beta diversity correlated strongly with the percentage of naive T cells measured by flow cytometry. Estimates of total diversity from one million sequenced T cells were regarded as lower bounds and underestimates. Because profiling used bulk unsorted PBMCs, naive and antigen-experienced compartments could not be compared conclusively. Compared with the aged group, more naive CD4+ T cells, fewer expanded clones and increased TCR diversity were shown by the long-lived group, suggesting age selection.

Library prep was done by 5' RACE. These reads were obtained on an Illumina HiSeq 2500. A second PCR of roughly 6 to 11 cycles was run with a J-beta primer mix and a sample-barcoded 5' primer. A unique molecular identifier was introduced onto each TCR beta cDNA molecule by a template-switch 5' adaptor carrying 12 random nucleotides. Each sample yielded at least 3 million CDR3-containing paired-end reads. First-strand cDNA was synthesized from all RNA with the Mint cDNA synthesis kit, primed by a TRBC-specific oligonucleotide. Following uracil-DNA glycosylase treatment, all cDNA underwent a first 18-cycle PCR with the universal primers M1SS and BC2_uni_R. As for the original processing: For normalization, 1 million high-quality reads were randomly selected from each sample, with every read carrying a distinct molecular identifier. Instead of being binned into consensus sequences, reads that shared molecular identifiers were thrown out. CDR3 identification, clonotype clustering and error correction used MiTCR with a Q25 quality threshold and the strictest error-elimination algorithm. A nonparametric unseen species model with Euler transformation was used to estimate lower-bound total TCR beta diversity. TCRdb applied fastp at Q25 and MiXCR to the public reads, then kept only in-frame beta chains. Under each unique CDR3 protein, matching rows form one entry showing the most common genes and DNA. TCRdb's processing, not the study's, gives the V and J calls here. Across this sample there are around 650,000 distinct CDR3 sequences, with around two fifths seen only once. The ten top clones hold approximately 31% of the sample.

A word on this clonotype: Its antigen is still unknown. No base qualities exist here, and no much larger clone lies one base off it.

The approximately 39 donors, aged about 6 to 100 years, were systemically healthy Caucasian individuals from Russia. Each donor gave 8 to 10 milliliters of peripheral blood, drawn into EDTA-treated Vacutainer tubes. Ficoll-Paque density-gradient centrifugation was used to isolate PBMCs, with at least 6.5 million per sample. Trizol reagent was used to extract total RNA from the PBMCs, yielding at least 5 micrograms per sample. The percentages of naive CD45RAhigh/CD27high T cells were determined by flow cytometry on a PBMC aliquot from every donor. The CDR3 holds 13 amino acids from the cysteine to the phenylalanine. Here the CDR3 DNA is all that survives: 39 bases in frame from base 1. The germline V gene gives CDR1 as KGHSH and CDR2 as LQKENI. V drops 8 bases and J drops 4 bases, leaving 12 bases in between.

This clonotype originated in a man aged 80 or over in good health. Specimen: blood. This sequence uses TRBV18 and TRBJ2-1; no confident D gene assignment can be made. The CDR3 reads as follows: CASSPAGYNEQFF. Here is the DNA: TGTGCCAGCAGCCCAGCCGGATACAATGAGCAGTTCTTC. Beyond the CDR3, the reference TRBV18 and TRBJ2-1 genes provide the residues; the full variable domain reads: NAGVMQNPRHLVRRRGQEARLRCSPMKGHSHVYWYRQLPEEGLKFMVYLQKENIIDESGMPKERFSAEFPKEGPSILRIQQVVRGDSAAYFCASSPAGYNEQFFGPGTRLTVL.